Detailed here is one T cell receptor (beta chain). Its antigen is unknown. Per-base quality was not reported, and no clone a single base away is much larger than it. Libraries came from the immunoSEQ multiplex PCR assay. For the multiplex PCR, a mixture combining 60 forward primers for TCR Vbeta segments and 13 reverse primers for TCR Jbeta segments was used. The CDR3 region of rearranged TCR beta genes was amplified from genomic DNA by a multiplex PCR assay. Amplified TCR beta libraries were sequenced as 87-base-pair reads on the Illumina HiSeq System. Processing in the source paper ran as follows. Across the 700 or so repertoires, a later analysis counted approximately 83 million unique TCR beta chains, 9.5 million to 12 million of which were shared by at least two donors. To remove PCR and sequencing errors, raw reads were error-corrected and collapsed into unique sequences using a nearest-neighbor algorithm that merged closely related sequences. Alignment of CDR3 sequences to IMGT reference sequences was used to assign V, D and J gene segments. For a sequence to be retained, at least a six-nucleotide match to both a V gene segment and a J gene segment was required. A rearrangement counted as productive if the CDR3 had no stop codons and remained in frame with V and J, and every other rearrangement counted as non-productive. CDR3 was defined according to IMGT convention as the region running from the second conserved V-encoded cysteine to the conserved J-encoded phenylalanine. The earlier analysis of about 590 of the donors excluded sequences that lacked an unambiguous match to a single V gene segment. In an earlier analysis of approximately 590 of the donors, V segments were called functional above 56.7% productive rearrangements and were called segregating when the between-donor standard deviation exceeded 5%. A statistical classification framework was built to diagnose cytomegalovirus status from the catalog of TCR beta chain sequences. In a later analysis, V and J genes were assigned by comparing TCR nucleotide sequences against IMGT/GENE-DB human TR gene sequences. In a later analysis, CDR3 sequences and most-parsimonious VDJ recombination scenarios were assigned using the TCRdist pipeline. In a later analysis, each TCR beta chain was defined by its CDR3 amino acid sequence together with its V-gene family, and reads without a unique V-gene family were excluded. As a way to deal with suspected cross-contamination and a sequencing artifact, a later analysis dropped 450 to 700 nucleotide sequences that were highly shared and had low generation probability. In a later analysis, a clonal expansion index was calculated for each public chain from normalized within-repertoire ranks of inferred template counts. In a later analysis, generation probabilities were computed with a VDJ recombination model fitted to out-of-frame rearrangements, and the resulting probabilities were checked against IGoR. Hypergeometric tests were used in a later analysis to score TCR-TCR, TCR-HLA and TCR-CMV co-occurrence, with a repertoire-size bias correction applied to the TCR pairs. To estimate false discovery rates, a later analysis permuted the HLA or CMV assignments 20 times. In a later analysis, co-occurring TCRs were grouped with DBSCAN, and TCRdist sequence similarity was added when clustering was performed within HLA-allele-positive subsets. Repertoires with fewer than 30,000 or more than 120,000 public chains were left out of co-occurrence clustering, as were a handful of repertoires with anomalous nucleotide sharing. TCRdb took this table from immuneACCESS and kept in-frame rearrangements with V and J called. Such tables lack part of the clones; where checked against another copy, unresolved V genes explain under half of the gap, and the rest is unexplained. V and J calls and clone size are as listed in that table; D and trimming were resolved from the DNA. Here the sample has approximately 160,000 clones; around 67% occur a single time. The ten top clones hold 4% to 5.5% of the sample.

In total, over 600 healthy bone marrow donors made up the cohort. All cohort members were sampled while nominally healthy, although unrecorded immune exposures were likely present. The donor tested CMV seropositive, placing the donor among the 289 seropositive members of the cohort. Each donor provided a peripheral blood sample, and peripheral blood mononuclear cells were used for TCR beta sequencing. Genomic DNA extraction from the blood cell samples was performed with the Qiagen DNeasy Blood Extraction Kit. The data derive from a study of cytomegalovirus exposure and HLA in healthy donors (dated by TCRdb to 2016 to 2017). About the study as a whole: According to an earlier analysis of 587 of the donors, about 179 million T cells yielded over 90 million unique TCR beta sequences and approximately 300 Gb of sequence data. An early release that covered about 600 HLA-typed donors contained approximately 300 gigabases of sequencing data and around 80 million unique TCR sequences. The genetic ancestry cluster associated with self-reported Caucasian donors included roughly four fifths of the roughly 400 genotyped donors. The study aimed to test whether cataloging public T cell receptors could reveal signatures of past pathogen exposure. The study profiled the T cell repertoires of 550 to 700 subjects by immunosequencing and related them to cytomegalovirus serostatus. Along with the roughly 610-subject first cohort, a separate validation cohort of some 130 different subjects was used. To predict cytomegalovirus infection status, the study brought together high-throughput TCR immunosequencing, statistical association of individual TCRs with disease status, and machine learning. In a later analysis, previously published TCR beta repertoires from 550 to 750 donors were re-analyzed and high-resolution HLA genotyping was added so that TCR occurrence patterns could be studied. Rather than using new phenotypic data, the later analysis identified candidate immune exposures from TCR beta sequences and from how often those sequences occurred across donors. To decide whether each TCR beta V gene segment behaved as functional or pseudogenic, an earlier analysis of some 580 of the donors relied on high-throughput TCR beta sequencing. Donor age, sex, ethnicity and CMV serostatus were collected together with the repertoire data. A later genetic analysis took genome-wide SNP genotypes for about three fifths of the roughly 670 donors and used that subset as a discovery cohort. Every discovery cohort repertoire had been produced on one sequencing platform. HLA typing included class I and class II loci at four-digit resolution. Typing coverage differed by locus: A, B, C, DRB1 and DQB1 were typed in roughly 620-630 donors, DQA1 in 500 to 550, DPA1 in 600 to 610, and DPB1 in approximately 450. Four to six DR-DQ haplotypes were handled as single units for association and clustering, since linkage in the cohort was strong. Across about 380 genotyped donors of the cohort, an average of roughly 230,000 unique TCR beta nucleotide sequences per donor were sequenced, and 15% to 20% of those sequences were non-productive.

There are 15 amino acids in the CDR3, from cysteine to phenylalanine inclusive. Solely the CDR3 DNA is kept, with 45 bases framed from the first base. According to the germline V gene, CDR1 reads MNHNS and CDR2 reads SASEGT. V gives up 4 bases and J gives up 4 bases, and the segment between their germline ends measures 14 bases. Broader findings and caveats from the paper: The classifier was reported to diagnose cytomegalovirus status with high specificity and sensitivity in both the original cohort and the validation cohort. Because counts were too low, some 17 rarely observed V segments, including chromosome 9 orphons, were excluded from the earlier analysis of fewer than 650 of the donors. Across donors, most TCR sequences were observed very rarely, whereas some public TCRs were present in many individuals. In a later analysis, HLA-associated TCR beta chains showed more clonal expansion and lower generation probabilities than non-associated chains that were equally common. Compared with the 666-donor mean, donors in an Asian-associated ancestry cluster had fewer N-insertions in productive TCRs, according to a later genetic analysis. Because HLA typing was missing for some donors at each locus, association tests included only the typed subset. Some IMGT-functional V segments, including TRBV6-2 and TRBV6-3, could not be distinguished by the 87-base-pair reads and were therefore excluded. The only immune exposure information available for the cohort was CMV serostatus. When HLA alleles, especially DR and DQ, strongly co-occurred, TCR associations were difficult to assign to individual alleles. A later analysis found that most CMV-associated TCR beta chains appeared HLA-restricted, with HLA associations seemingly driven largely by CMV exposure. Sequencing depth was assumed to be roughly uniform across donors in the presence/absence analyses, though that assumption may not hold. Only TCR beta chains were sequenced in this cohort, and the absence of alpha or paired-chain data limited detectable features. A total of roughly 160 TCR beta chains were listed by the study as associated with cytomegalovirus. In vitro tests confirmed that three of the cytomegalovirus-associated TCR beta chains recognize cytomegalovirus antigens. A further reported finding was that TCR beta sequences accurately predicted the HLA-A and HLA-B alleles for most subjects in the first cohort. A later analysis associated 16,951 TCR beta sequences with specific HLA alleles at a false discovery rate of 0.05. In a later analysis, TCR association rates were found to vary across HLA loci, with the most associated TCRs seen for DRB1 alleles and the fewest for HLA-C alleles. A cluster of highly shared sequence variants was judged likely to be a technical artifact of the sequencing pipeline. According to a later analysis, parvovirus B19, influenza, CMV and Epstein-Barr virus appeared linked to several top co-occurrence clusters. In an earlier analysis of 587 of the donors, most TCR beta V segments appeared in productive rearrangements about 87% or about 30% of the time, broadly matching IMGT annotations. In a later genetic analysis, a missense DCLRE1C variant was associated with V-gene and J-gene trimming of TCR beta chains, and the association was replicated in an independent cohort. Linkage disequilibrium might explain the correlated functional status among segregating V segments, but an unknown experimental factor could not be ruled out. It was suggested by the authors that the approach could potentially be generalized to other disease states and immunological phenotypes.

The chain employs TRBV6-1 and TRBJ2-1; a confident D gene designation cannot be given. This sequence was found in a woman between 18 and 29 years old in good health and CMV-seropositive. The sequencing sample was made of PBMCs. The CDR3 protein sequence reads: CASSVVPRLYNEQFF. The DNA sequence reads TGTGCCAGCAGTGTTGTCCCCCGTTTATACAATGAGCAGTTCTTC.